These 25 T cell receptor beta chains were all obtained from the same sample, sequenced in a study of blood T cell repertoires in COVID-19 (TCRdb year 2020). Libraries were constructed by the immunoSEQ multiplex PCR assay. Sourced from immuneACCESS, this table was stored by TCRdb with only in-frame sequences that have V and J called. A share of the clones is absent; for the studies checked, an unresolved V gene accounts for under half, and the remainder has no known explanation. The sample table lists tens of thousands of clones, roughly 80% of them with a count of one. The ten top clones hold over 9.5% of the sample. What was sequenced was peripheral blood. These receptors originate from a human donor in a cohort sampled during active COVID-19.

The chain has TRBV5-1 and TRBJ2-7, with TRBD1 identical over 7 bases. The germline V gene has CDR1 SGHRS and CDR2 YFSETQ. CDR3 length: 14 amino acids. V was clipped by 4 bases and J by 3 bases; unmatched bases: 7. The CDR3: CASSPRDSRYEQYF. The CDR3 DNA sequence: TGCGCCAGCAGCCCGAGGGACAGCCGCTACGAGCAGTACTTC.

The chain joins TRBV13 to TRBJ1-2; 8 bases fit TRBD1. Germline values: CDR1 PRHDT, CDR2 FYEKMQ (reference sequence). The CDR3 length is 15 residues. Losses at the gene ends were 0 bases for V and 4 bases for J; bases not matched to a gene: 4. CDR3 loop: CASSLGGQGVYGYTF. CDR3 sequence (DNA): TGTGCCAGCAGCTTAGGCGGACAGGGAGTCTATGGCTACACCTTC. Full variable domain (outside the CDR3, taken from reference TRBV13 and TRBJ1-2): AAGVIQSPRHLIKEKRETATLKCYPIPRHDTVYWYQQGPGQDPQFLISFYEKMQSDKGSIPDRFSAQQFSDYHSELNMSSLELGDSALYFCASSLGGQGVYGYTFGSGTRLTVV.

This chain connects TRBV6-2 or TRBV6-3 to TRBJ2-5; the match to TRBD2 covers 10 bases. The J segment lost 2 bases and the V segment lost 4 bases, leaving 13 bases of the junction unmatched. The V gene's germline CDR1 is MNHEY and CDR2 SVGEGT. This CDR3 has 18 residues. The CDR3 loop is CASSSTSRLAGLQETQYF. The CDR3 DNA follows: TGTGCCAGCAGTTCCACTTCCCGACTAGCGGGCTTACAAGAGACCCAGTACTTC.

This chain links TRBV13 with TRBJ1-6; 10 bases align to TRBD1. Germline V gene lookup returns CDR1 PRHDT and CDR2 FYEKMQ (reference sequence). This CDR3 comprises 15 residues. Trimming removed 3 bases from V and 7 bases from J; junction bases left unmatched: 3. The CDR3 reads CASSFRDRGNSPLHF. The DNA for the CDR3 is TGTGCCAGCAGCTTCCGGGACAGGGGAAATTCACCCCTCCACTTT.

This chain uses TRBV19 with TRBJ1-6, with a tentative D call TRBD1 (5 bases). Germline assignment: CDR1 LNHDA and CDR2 SQIVND (reference sequence). V lost 4 bases, J lost 5 bases, and 12 bases lay in between. The CDR3 length is 15 residues. This CDR3 reads CASSKSSRDNSPLHF. CDR3 bases: TGTGCCAGTAGTAAGTCCAGCAGGGATAATTCACCCCTCCACTTT.

The chain employs TRBV7-2 and TRBJ2-3; the D gene is possibly TRBD2 (6 bases). The V gene lost 1 base and the J gene lost 2 bases, with 10 bases spanning the gap. The germline V gene encodes CDR1 SGHTA and CDR2 FQGNSA. This CDR3 spans 15 amino acids. CDR3 coding DNA: TGTGCCAGCAGCTTAGGGGGGGAGGCCACAGATACGCAGTATTTT. The encoded protein is CASSLGGEATDTQYF.

CDR3: CAISEQGARNIQYF. The CDR3 DNA reads as TGTGCCATCAGTGAGCAGGGGGCGAGGAACATTCAGTACTTC. The chain uses TRBV10-3 and TRBJ2-4; 8 bases line up with TRBD1. Germline CDR1 is ENHRY and CDR2 is SYGVKD. J lost 7 bases, V lost 2 bases, and 4 bases had no gene match. The CDR3 covers 14 residues.

This chain's CDR3 is CASSLRDTNTEAFF. DNA of the CDR3: TGTGCCAGCTCACTCCGGGACACCAACACTGAAGCTTTCTTT. The J gene is TRBJ1-1, the V gene TRBV18; possible D gene TRBD1, 6 bases. The germline gives CDR1 KGHSH, CDR2 LQKENI. Trimming took 4 bases from V and 2 from J, leaving 11 bases between them. The CDR3 covers 14 residues.

This sequence joins TRBV2 and TRBJ1-1; D possibly corresponds to TRBD1 (6 bases). The V end was cut by 5 bases, the J end by 6 bases, with 13 bases between. CDR1 is SNHLY, CDR2 FYNNEI, per germline. The CDR3 is 13 residues long. This CDR3 is CASSRGAWAEAFF. CDR3 bases: TGTGCCAGCAGTCGGGGGGCGTGGGCTGAAGCTTTCTTT.

This chain connects TRBV7-2 to TRBJ2-5; no clear D. This CDR3 is built from 11 residues. V dropped 2 bases and J dropped 9 bases, with 7 bases sitting between them. Germline lookup yields CDR1 SGHTA and CDR2 FQGNSA. The CDR3 nucleotides are TGTGCCAGCAGCTTAAGCGACCCCCAGTACTTC. Translated: CASSLSDPQYF. Supplemented by reference TRBV7-2 and TRBJ2-5, the full variable domain reads GAGVSQSPSNKVTEKGKDVELRCDPISGHTALYWYRQSLGQGLEFLIYFQGNSAPDKSGLPSDRFSAERTGGSVSTLTIQRTQQEDSAVYLCASSLSDPQYFGPGTRLLVL.

The chain uses TRBV29-1 and TRBJ1-2, with D tentatively TRBD1 (6 bases). The CDR3 extends over 12 amino acids. Per the germline V gene, CDR1 is SQVTM and CDR2 is ANQGSEA. V lost 2 bases and J lost 5, with 9 bases in between. DNA of the CDR3: TGCAGCGTTGAAAAGGGGGGGTATGGCTACACCTTC. This codes for CSVEKGGYGYTF.

The genes are TRBV7-2 and TRBJ1-6; TRBD1 matches 8 bases. This CDR3 spans 17 amino acids. Germline V gives CDR1 SGHTA, CDR2 FQGNSA. V shed 5 bases, J shed 10 bases, and the junction held 16 bases outside the gene matches. CDR3 nucleotide sequence: TGTGCCAGCAGCACAACAATCCGGGACAGGCCTTTGTCACCCCTCCACTTT. It specifies CASSTTIRDRPLSPLHF.

J is TRBJ2-7 and V is TRBV6-1; tentative D call: TRBD2 (5 bases). The length of the CDR3 is 14 residues. Germline CDR1 is MNHNS and CDR2 is SASEGT. V gave up 3 bases and J gave up 6 bases, with 15 bases separating them. CDR3: CASSDGPGIGEQYF. The CDR3 DNA is TGTGCCAGCAGTGATGGGCCGGGGATCGGCGAGCAGTACTTC.

The chain carries TRBV11-3 and TRBJ1-1; D remains unclear. The germline gives CDR1 SGHNT, CDR2 YENEEA. Deletions cut 1 base from V and 3 bases from J, with 3 bases between. The CDR3 extends over 12 amino acids. Here the CDR3 DNA reads TGTGCCAGCAGCTTAGGCGACACTGAAGCTTTCTTT. It is translated as CASSLGDTEAFF. Combining the CDR3 with reference TRBV11-3 and TRBJ1-1 gives the whole variable domain EAGVVQSPRYKIIEKKQPVAFWCNPISGHNTLYWYLQNLGQGPELLIRYENEEAVDDSQLPKDRFSAERLKGVDSTLKIQPAELGDSAVYLCASSLGDTEAFFGQGTRLTVV.

This chain joins TRBV30 and TRBJ1-1; 7 bases match TRBD1. The germline CDR1 and CDR2 sequences are GTSNPN and SVGIG (reference sequence). The CDR3 length is 17 residues. Losses at the gene ends were 3 bases for V and 0 bases for J; bases not matched to a gene: 13. The DNA of the CDR3 is TGTGCCTGGAGCGCCAGGGACAGACAAAAGATGAACACTGAAGCTTTCTTT. This codes for CAWSARDRQKMNTEAFF.

V is TRBV7-9 and J is TRBJ2-3; the match to TRBD2 covers 8 bases. Per the germline V gene, CDR1 is SEHNR and CDR2 is FQNEAQ (reference sequence). The CDR3 is made up of 15 amino acids. V lost 1 base to trimming and J lost 2 bases; unmatched junction nucleotides: 2. CDR3 residues: CASSLVAGFTDTQYF. CDR3 sequence (DNA): TGTGCCAGCAGCTTAGTAGCGGGGTTCACAGATACGCAGTATTTT. Full variable domain (outside the CDR3, taken from reference TRBV7-9 and TRBJ2-3): DTGVSQNPRHKITKRGQNVTFRCDPISEHNRLYWYRQTLGQGPEFLTYFQNEAQLEKSRLLSDRFSAERPKGSFSTLEIQRTEQGDSAMYLCASSLVAGFTDTQYFGPGTRLTVL.

The chain combines TRBV4-3 with TRBJ2-1; the D gene is possibly TRBD2 (5 bases). In germline, CDR1 is LGHNA, CDR2 YSLEER. This CDR3 region has 14 residues. Trimming took off 4 bases at V and 8 bases at J, with 15 bases between the two ends. The DNA of the CDR3 is TGCGCCAGCAGCCGAGAACTAGTTTCTTATGAGCAGTTCTTC. It yields the protein CASSRELVSYEQFF.

The chain combines TRBV7-6 with TRBJ2-7; maybe TRBD2 (7 bases). Looked up from germline, CDR1 is SGHVS and CDR2 is FNYEAQ. The CDR3 extends over 15 amino acids. V lost 4 bases and J lost 7, with 20 bases in between. The CDR3 sequence is CASSWTRGGVGEQYV. For the CDR3, the DNA is TGTGCCAGCAGCTGGACCAGGGGAGGGGTGGGGGAGCAGTACGTC.

The sample holds a few counts of this clone. The CDR3 spells CAWSHPGQRNQPQHF. The CDR3 DNA is TGTGCCTGGAGCCACCCAGGGCAGCGCAATCAGCCCCAGCATTTT. The genes are TRBV30 and TRBJ1-5, with D tentatively TRBD1 (5 bases). CDR1 is GTSNPN and CDR2 is SVGIG in the germline V gene (reference sequence). Trimming removed 3 bases at V and 2 bases at J, with 14 bases between. This CDR3 is built from 15 residues.

In this sample, this clone turned up once. V usage is TRBV7-2 and J usage is TRBJ2-2, with TRBD2 as a possible D gene (5 bases). The germline CDR1 and CDR2 sequences are SGHTA and FQGNSA. This CDR3 contains 13 residues. Trimming removed 4 bases at V and 8 bases at J, with 11 bases between. This CDR3 reads CASSSRTGGELFF. CDR3 nucleotides: TGTGCCAGCAGCTCCCGGACGGGGGGGGAGCTGTTTTTT.

V usage is TRBV12-3 or TRBV12-4 and J usage is TRBJ2-3, with no clear D. V lost 5 bases to trimming and J lost 4 bases, with 7 bases between them. This CDR3 contains 12 residues. The CDR3 protein is CASSLWSDTQYF. CDR3 DNA sequence: TGTGCCAGCAGTCTATGGTCAGATACGCAGTATTTT.

Points on this clone: Sequence at one end of the junction differs from germline and may be a read error. The V call is TRBV6-5, the J call TRBJ2-3; TRBD2 is a possible D gene (5 bases). Per germline, CDR1 MNHEY and CDR2 SVGAGI. There are 13 residues in the CDR3. Here the CDR3 reads CASSDSSGGTQYF. The CDR3 region has the DNA TGTGCCAGCAGTGACTCTTCCGGAGGTACGCAGTATTTT.

The chain uses TRBV30 and TRBJ1-4, with D unresolved. CDR1 is GTSNPN, CDR2 SVGIG, per germline (reference sequence). V dropped 0 bases and J dropped 3 bases, with 5 bases sitting between them. The CDR3 is made up of 13 amino acids. The CDR3 sequence is CAWSVRANEKLFF. The CDR3 coding sequence is TGTGCCTGGAGTGTACGGGCTAATGAAAAACTGTTTTTT. Based on the CDR3 plus reference TRBV30 and TRBJ1-4, the full variable domain is SQTIHQWPATLVQPVGSPLSLECTVEGTSNPNLYWYRQAAGRGLQLLFYSVGIGQISSEVPQNLSASRPQDRQFILSSKKLLLSDSGFYLCAWSVRANEKLFFGSGTQLSVL.

This clone occurred a few times. The gene calls are TRBV7-6 and TRBJ2-2; 14 positions match TRBD2. CDR1 and CDR2 (germline): SGHVS, FNYEAQ. Unmatched junction bases numbered 4, after V lost 5 bases and J lost 5 bases. The CDR3 is made up of 16 amino acids. CDR3: CASSVGLAGGTGELFF. DNA of the CDR3: TGTGCCAGCAGCGTCGGACTAGCGGGAGGTACCGGGGAGCTGTTTTTT.

In its sample, this clone was seen once. The rearrangement links TRBV6-2 or TRBV6-3 to TRBJ2-7, with TRBD1 as a possible D gene (5 bases). With 0 bases removed from V and 3 bases from J, the gap between germline ends came to 9 bases. The CDR3 runs to 14 residues. Germline-derived CDR1 and CDR2 are MNHEY and SVGEGT. The CDR3 nucleotides are TGTGCCAGCAGTTACTCCCAGGGCCTCTACGAGCAGTACTTC. Protein sequence: CASSYSQGLYEQYF.